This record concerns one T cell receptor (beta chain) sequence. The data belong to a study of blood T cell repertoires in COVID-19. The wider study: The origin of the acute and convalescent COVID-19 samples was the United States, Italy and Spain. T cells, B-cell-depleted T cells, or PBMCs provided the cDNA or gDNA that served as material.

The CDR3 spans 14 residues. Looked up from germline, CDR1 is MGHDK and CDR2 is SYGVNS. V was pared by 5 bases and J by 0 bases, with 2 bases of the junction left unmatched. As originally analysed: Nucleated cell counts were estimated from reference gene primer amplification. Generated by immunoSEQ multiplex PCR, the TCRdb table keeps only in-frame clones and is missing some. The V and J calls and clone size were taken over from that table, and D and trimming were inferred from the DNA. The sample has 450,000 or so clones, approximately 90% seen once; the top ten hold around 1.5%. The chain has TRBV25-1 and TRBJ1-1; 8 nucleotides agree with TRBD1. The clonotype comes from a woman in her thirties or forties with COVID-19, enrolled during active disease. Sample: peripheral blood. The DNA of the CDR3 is TGTGCCAGCAGTTGGACAGGGCTGAACACTGAAGCTTTCTTT. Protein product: CASSWTGLNTEAFF.